These T cell receptor beta chains were read from a single sample in a study of T cells in localized non-small cell lung cancer. Data came from immunoSEQ multiplex PCR; TCRdb stores just in-frame clones and leaves some out. The table has 1,500 to 2,000 clones, more than 20% seen once. The starting material was normal lung tissue next to the tumor, obtained before any cancer treatment. These receptors came from a female donor aged 60 or older with stage II lung adenocarcinoma. The CDR3 runs from the conserved cysteine through the conserved F or W. The D gene is left open where the match is weak. Clone size, where shown, is once, few, many, or a class for clones that have expanded.

D gene | J gene | clone size | V gene | CDR3 DNA | CDR3 protein
TRBD1 | TRBJ1-1 | few | TRBV11-3 | TGTGCCAGCAGCCGTGGGCACCCCCGACAGGGGAACACTGAAGCTTTCTTT | CASSRGHPRQGNTEAFF
TRBD1 | TRBJ2-3 | medium-sized | TRBV11-3 | TGTGCCAGCAGCTTAGACCCACCACAGGGGGCCACAGATACGCAGTATTTT | CASSLDPPQGATDTQYF
NA | TRBJ1-1 | NA | TRBV11-3 | TGTGCCAGCAGCTTAGATCTGGGGAACACTGAAGCTTTCTTT | CASSLDLGNTEAFF
NA | TRBJ1-2 | few | TRBV19 | TGTGCCAGTACTACTAAAGCGGGCGGCTACACCTTC | CASTTKAGGYTF
NA | TRBJ1-1 | large | TRBV9 | TGTGCCAGCAGTGCTCCGGGACTAAGCTTGGGCGCTGAAGCTTTCTTT | CASSAPGLSLGAEAFF
NA | TRBJ2-2 | few | TRBV9 | TGTGCCAGCAGCACAGGACCCTTTGCCGGGGAGCTGTTTTTT | CASSTGPFAGELFF
NA | TRBJ1-2 | few | TRBV11-3 | TGTGCCAGCAGTAACTTTGCGGGGACCAACTATGGCTACACCTTC | CASSNFAGTNYGYTF
NA | TRBJ2-3 | NA | TRBV5-1 | TGCGCCAGCAGTAAAGGGGCGGGAACTCCAGATACGCAGTATTTT | CASSKGAGTPDTQYF
NA | TRBJ1-1 | large | TRBV18 | TGTGCCAGCTCACCAACGGCCATGAACACTGAAGCTTTCTTT | CASSPTAMNTEAFF
TRBD1 | TRBJ1-2 | few | TRBV6-8 | TGTGCCAGCAGGAACGCCGGGACAGGGCTGACTAACTATGGCTACACCTTC | CASRNAGTGLTNYGYTF
NA | TRBJ2-5 | once | TRBV14 | TGTGCCAGCAGCCAAGATGGGCAGGGACAGACCCAGTACTTC | CASSQDGQGQTQYF
NA | TRBJ2-2 | few | TRBV6-8 | TGTGCCAGCAGTTCCTACGAGGGTCAGGGTGGCGGGGAGCTGTTTTTT | CASSSYEGQGGGELFF
NA | TRBJ2-7 | once | TRBV19 | TGTGCCAGTACCCCCAGGGGTGCTGATCACGAGCAGTACTTC | CASTPRGADHEQYF